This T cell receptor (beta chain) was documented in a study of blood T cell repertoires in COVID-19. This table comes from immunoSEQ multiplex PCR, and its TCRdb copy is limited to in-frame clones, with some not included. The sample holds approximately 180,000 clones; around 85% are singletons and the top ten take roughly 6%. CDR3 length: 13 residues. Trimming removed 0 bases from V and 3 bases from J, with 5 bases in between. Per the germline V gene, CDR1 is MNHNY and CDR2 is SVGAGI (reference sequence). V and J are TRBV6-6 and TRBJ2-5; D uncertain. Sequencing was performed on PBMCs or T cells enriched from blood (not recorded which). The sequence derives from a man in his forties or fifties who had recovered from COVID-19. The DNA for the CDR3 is TGTGCCAGCAGTTACTCGGAGAAAGAGACCCAGTACTTC. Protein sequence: CASSYSEKETQYF.